The rows below give T cell receptor beta chains drawn from one sample of a study of blood T cell repertoires in COVID-19. Profiled with immunoSEQ multiplex PCR; TCRdb holds only in-frame clones, not every one. The data contain 120,000 to 150,000 clones, about 90% of them singletons. The specimen sequenced was peripheral blood. The receptors shown here come from an elderly man with acute or convalescent COVID-19. The CDR3 runs from the conserved cysteine through the conserved F or W. D genes are given only for firm matches. Clone size is shown for a subset of rows, as once, few, many or a class of expanded clone.

clone_size,v_call,j_call,d_call,cdr3_nt,cdr3_aa
.,TRBV18,TRBJ1-6,TRBD1,TGTGCCAGCTCACCATTGCGATCCGTCGGGACAGCTAATTCACCCCTCCACTTT,CASSPLRSVGTANSPLHF
.,TRBV18,TRBJ1-5,TRBD1,TGTGCCAGCTCCGGGACAGATTATCAGCCCCAGCATTTT,CASSGTDYQPQHF
.,TRBV27,TRBJ2-1,TRBD1,TGTGCCAGCAGTTTAACAGGACAGGGGGCGAGGTACAATGAGCAGTTCTTC,CASSLTGQGARYNEQFF
.,TRBV27,TRBJ1-1,.,TGTGCCAGCAGTTTATATGGGGCCAACACTGAAGCTTTCTTT,CASSLYGANTEAFF
.,TRBV7-8,TRBJ1-4,.,TGTGCCAGCAGCTTAGCCCCGGAGGAGGAAAAACTGTTTTTT,CASSLAPEEEKLFF
.,TRBV9,TRBJ2-1,.,TGTGCCAGCAGCTCGCCGAGCCTGTCCAGGGATGAGCAGTTCTTC,CASSSPSLSRDEQFF
.,TRBV6-5,TRBJ1-2,.,TGTGCCAGCAGTTACTCGAAAAGGGGAGGGAATGGCTACACCTTC,CASSYSKRGGNGYTF
.,TRBV7-2,TRBJ2-7,.,TGTGCCAGCAGCTTAGTCGGGGGACCTTACGAGCAGTACTTC,CASSLVGGPYEQYF
few,TRBV7-2,TRBJ1-1,.,TGTGCCAGCAGCTTACCTCAGGGAAACACTGAAGCTTTCTTT,CASSLPQGNTEAFF
.,TRBV28,TRBJ2-2,.,TGTGCCACCCTTGGGCAGCTTAACACCGGGGAGCTGTTTTTT,CATLGQLNTGELFF
.,TRBV4-2,TRBJ2-5,TRBD2,TGTGCCAGCAGCCACATAGGACTAGCGGGAGGGCAAGAGACCCAGTACTTC,CASSHIGLAGGQETQYF
.,TRBV28,TRBJ1-4,.,TGTGCCAGCAGTTTAAGCTGGGCTACTAATGAAAAACTGTTTTTT,CASSLSWATNEKLFF
.,TRBV11-2,TRBJ2-2,TRBD1,TGTGCCAGCAGCTTAGAGACAGGGAGATTCACCGGGGAGCTGTTTTTT,CASSLETGRFTGELFF
.,TRBV13,TRBJ2-7,TRBD1,TGTGCCAGCAGCTTGTTACAGGGGTCTAACGAGCAGTACTTC,CASSLLQGSNEQYF
.,TRBV28,TRBJ2-1,.,TGTGCCAGCTACGCGGGCCGGTCGGTTGGGGAGCAGTTCTTC,CASYAGRSVGEQFF
.,TRBV28,TRBJ1-5,TRBD1,TGTGCCAGCAGTTTTGCACAGGGGAGCAATCAGCCCCAGCATTTT,CASSFAQGSNQPQHF
few,TRBV18,TRBJ2-7,.,TGTGCCAGCTCGCCAAGACAGTGGGATCGGTACGAGCAGTACTTC,CASSPRQWDRYEQYF
.,TRBV7-2,TRBJ2-3,.,TGTGCCAGCAGCTTTGTGGGTGGAGGGGGCCGCACAGATACGCAGTATTTT,CASSFVGGGGRTDTQYF
once,TRBV9,TRBJ2-4,.,TGTGCCAGCAGCGTTCAGAACGGCGAGGTCCAGTACTTC,CASSVQNGEVQYF
.,TRBV5-1,TRBJ2-3,TRBD1,TGCGCCAGCAGCTTGGAAGGGACAGGGGGATCTACGCAGTATTTT,CASSLEGTGGSTQYF
.,TRBV7-3,TRBJ1-2,TRBD1,TGTGCCAGCAGCCAGACAGGGGGGATGCTATATGGCTACACCTTC,CASSQTGGMLYGYTF
.,TRBV3-1/TRBV3-2,TRBJ2-7,TRBD1,TGTGCCAGCTCCGGCGGGACAGGGCCCTTCTACGAGCAGTACTTC,CASSGGTGPFYEQYF